A selection of T cell receptor beta chains follows, all from one sample in a study of early T cells in non-severe SARS-CoV-2 infection. A single record per CDR3 protein comes from TCRdb applying MiXCR to the 5' RACE reads. This table has tens of thousands of distinct CDR3 sequences, 9.5% to 15% appearing once. Sequencing used whole blood, obtained at baseline. The receptors were gathered from an adult who was a healthcare worker with PCR-confirmed SARS-CoV-2 infection or an uninfected control (not recorded which). CDR3s include the opening cysteine and the closing phenylalanine or tryptophan. The D gene is left open where the match is weak. Only some rows state a clone size, as once, few, many or a class for expanded clones.

d_gene,len,j_gene,v_gene,abundance,CDR3nt,CDR3aa
TRBD2,16,TRBJ2-1,TRBV28,many,TGTGCCAGCAGTTTGAGCGGGACGAGCTCCTACAATGAGCAGTTCTTC,CASSLSGTSSYNEQFF
-,14,TRBJ1-2,TRBV14,few,TGTGCCAGCAGCCAAGTCTCGACGGGAGATGGCTACACCTTC,CASSQVSTGDGYTF
-,13,TRBJ2-1,TRBV20-1,many,TGCAGTGCAGATCAACCCTCCTACAATGAGCAGTTCTTC,CSADQPSYNEQFF
-,14,TRBJ2-1,TRBV7-6,few,TGTGCCAGCAGCTGGGCCTCTTCTTACAATGAGCAGTTCTTC,CASSWASSYNEQFF
-,14,TRBJ2-7,TRBV28,few,TGTGCCAGCAGTCTCATCGGTCCGGGATACGAGCAGTACTTC,CASSLIGPGYEQYF
TRBD1,15,TRBJ1-4,TRBV5-8,-,TGTGCCAGCGGAATCCAGGGGGGTCCTAATGAAAAACTGTTTTTT,CASGIQGGPNEKLFF
TRBD1,16,TRBJ1-5,TRBV4-1,many,TGCGCCAGCAGCCACATGCTCCAGGGGGCTGGACAGCCCCAGCATTTT,CASSHMLQGAGQPQHF
TRBD2,16,TRBJ2-7,TRBV11-2,-,TGTGCCAGCAGCCTTACTAGCGGGTCTTACTCCTACGAGCAGTACTTC,CASSLTSGSYSYEQYF
-,14,TRBJ1-4,TRBV5-1,-,TGCGCCAGCACCAACCCGACAGGCTCGGAAAAACTGTTTTTT,CASTNPTGSEKLFF
TRBD2,14,TRBJ2-5,TRBV29-1,many,TGCAGCGTAGCTAGCGGGCCTAGGAGGGAGACCCAGTACTTC,CSVASGPRRETQYF
TRBD1,14,TRBJ1-5,TRBV20-1,few,TGCAGTGCTAAGGAGGGGGCAGTCAATCAGCCCCAGCATTTT,CSAKEGAVNQPQHF
-,11,TRBJ1-3,TRBV20-1,-,TGCAGTGCTAGTTGGGGAAACACCATATATTTT,CSASWGNTIYF
TRBD1,15,TRBJ1-1,TRBV5-1,many,TGCGCCAGCAGCTTCGGGACAGGGGGAGACACTGAAGCTTTCTTT,CASSFGTGGDTEAFF
-,17,TRBJ2-2,TRBV28,few,TGTGCCAGCAGTTCGCCCCGGACAGTCCGTGGCACCGGGGAGCTGTTTTTT,CASSSPRTVRGTGELFF
TRBD2,12,TRBJ2-1,TRBV29-1,many,TGCAGCGTTGCCCGGGAGGGGAATGAGCAGTTCTTC,CSVAREGNEQFF
-,12,TRBJ2-1,TRBV5-4,-,TGTGCCAGCAGCCGCCGTTACAATGAGCAGTTCTTC,CASSRRYNEQFF
TRBD2,15,TRBJ2-2,TRBV19,-,TGTGCCAGTAACAAGGAGCGGGAGGGCCTCGGGGAGCTGTTTTTT,CASNKEREGLGELFF
-,16,TRBJ1-1,TRBV21-1,-,TGTGCCAGCAGACTGTTATTACAGGGGAGGTACACTGAAGCTTTCTTT,CASRLLLQGRYTEAFF
TRBD2,15,TRBJ2-7,TRBV19,-,TGTGCCAGTAGTGTTCTAGCGGGAGACTCCTACGAGCAGTACTTC,CASSVLAGDSYEQYF
-,14,TRBJ1-1,TRBV5-1,few,TGCGCCAGCAGTACTGACAGGTTGAACACTGAAGCTTTCTTT,CASSTDRLNTEAFF
TRBD1,17,TRBJ2-3,TRBV6-6,many,TGTGCCAGCAGTTACTTGGGGGCAGGGGGAGTGACAGATACGCAGTATTTT,CASSYLGAGGVTDTQYF
-,16,TRBJ2-2,TRBV7-9,-,TGTGCCAGCAGCCCGGGGCCTAACGCGAACACCGGGGAGCTGTTTTTT,CASSPGPNANTGELFF
-,16,TRBJ2-7,TRBV7-2,-,TGTGCCAGCAGCTTAGTTGCAGGGTCCCGATTCTTGGAGCAGTACTTC,CASSLVAGSRFLEQYF
TRBD1,18,TRBJ2-1,TRBV29-1,once,TGCAGCGTTGAAGGTCCGATTGGACAGGGCCTCTCCTACAATGAGCAGTTCTTC,CSVEGPIGQGLSYNEQFF
-,13,TRBJ1-4,TRBV7-9,-,TGTGCCAGCAGTCCGGACGGAAATGAAAAACTGTTTTTT,CASSPDGNEKLFF
TRBD2,15,TRBJ2-3,TRBV24-1,few,TGTGCCACCAGGGGACTAGCGGGGACCACAGATACGCAGTATTTT,CATRGLAGTTDTQYF
-,14,TRBJ2-7,TRBV5-1,many,TGCGCCAGCAGCCCCGCAAACCCTGGGCACGAGCAGTACTTC,CASSPANPGHEQYF
-,16,TRBJ1-2,TRBV18,few,TGTGCCAGCTCACCACCGATAGCAGGGACTAACTATGGCTACACCTTC,CASSPPIAGTNYGYTF
-,13,TRBJ1-5,TRBV28,many,TGTGCCAGCAGTTTTCCGGGGGGTCAGCCCCAGCATTTT,CASSFPGGQPQHF
-,14,TRBJ2-3,TRBV11-3,-,TGTGCCAGCAGTCGGACAAGTAGCACAGATACGCAGTATTTT,CASSRTSSTDTQYF
-,18,TRBJ2-2,TRBV12-5,many,TGTGCTAGTGGTTTGGTACCGGATGGGGAAACGAACACCGGGGAGCTGTTTTTT,CASGLVPDGETNTGELFF
-,15,TRBJ2-2,TRBV10-3,many,TGTGCCATCAGTGATACACCCGCGAACACCGGGGAGCTGTTTTTT,CAISDTPANTGELFF
-,15,TRBJ1-6,TRBV7-2,-,TGTGCCAGCAGTTTCGGTAGGACCGAGGGTTCACCCCTCCACTTT,CASSFGRTEGSPLHF
-,15,TRBJ2-3,TRBV11-2,-,TGTGCCAGCAGCTTAGCGGTTAGCGTAAGAGATACGCAGTATTTT,CASSLAVSVRDTQYF
-,14,TRBJ2-7,TRBV5-4,-,TGTGCCAGCAGCTTGCGAACAGGCTCCTACGAGCAGTACTTC,CASSLRTGSYEQYF